These 12 T cell receptor beta chains came from one sample sequenced in a study of siplizumab effects on memory and regulatory T cells (dated by TCRdb to about 2019). Receptors were amplified or captured by the immunoSEQ multiplex PCR assay. Sourced from immuneACCESS, this table was stored by TCRdb with only in-frame sequences that have V and J called. A share of the clones is absent; for the studies checked, an unresolved V gene accounts for under half, and the remainder has no known explanation. The sample records about 50,000 clones, roughly 87% of which are singletons. Roughly 0.37% of the sample comes from the top ten. Sequencing used naive CD8+ T cells sorted from blood. The sample's cell subset or site label, in plain terms: unstimulated naive T cells. The receptors shown here come from a human donor in good health.

The rearrangement uses TRBV19 and TRBJ1-1, with D uncertain. Trimming stripped 1 base from V and 4 bases from J, with 7 bases between. The CDR3 is 13 residues long. CDR1 and CDR2 (germline): LNHDA, SQIVND (reference sequence). The CDR3 loop reads CASSIVGATEAFF. CDR3 nucleotides: TGTGCCAGTAGTATAGTGGGCGCCACTGAAGCTTTCTTT.

The chain has TRBV27 and TRBJ2-5; D gene uncertain. V was pared by 6 bases and J by 3 bases, with 17 bases between. The CDR3 totals 15 residues. Looked up from germline, CDR1 is MNHEY and CDR2 is SMNVEV (reference sequence). In DNA, the CDR3 is TGTGCCAGCAGCTCTTATAGGCTCGTCGAAGAGACCCAGTACTTC. Translation gives CASSSYRLVEETQYF.

The chain is built from TRBV19 and TRBJ2-7; D gene unclear. Germline CDR1 is LNHDA and CDR2 is SQIVND (reference sequence). V lost 5 bases to trimming and J lost 0 bases, with 11 bases between them. The CDR3 consists of 14 residues. CDR3 in amino acids: CASSAAGPSYEQYF. The DNA for the CDR3 is TGTGCCAGTAGTGCCGCCGGGCCCTCCTACGAGCAGTACTTC.

This chain links TRBV9 with TRBJ2-7; D unclear. CDR1 and CDR2 (germline): SGDLS, YYNGEE. The CDR3 runs to 13 residues. V lost 0 bases and J lost 5, with 9 bases in between. This CDR3 is CASSVGLGNEQYF. CDR3 DNA: TGTGCCAGCAGCGTAGGTTTAGGGAACGAGCAGTACTTC.

The gene calls are TRBV7-9 and TRBJ1-2; perhaps TRBD1 as D (5 bases). Trimming took 2 bases from V and 7 from J, leaving 11 bases between them. The CDR3 extends over 13 amino acids. Germline V gene data show CDR1 as SEHNR and CDR2 as FQNEAQ (reference sequence). The CDR3 sequence is CASSLLGEPGYTF. DNA for the CDR3: TGTGCCAGCAGCTTACTGGGGGAGCCTGGCTACACCTTC.

This clone was counted once. The gene calls are TRBV6-6 and TRBJ2-7; perhaps TRBD1 as D (6 bases). CDR1 MNHNY and CDR2 SVGAGI come from the germline V gene (reference sequence). Trimming stripped 6 bases from V and 4 bases from J, with 7 bases between. The CDR3 length is 11 residues. The DNA of the CDR3 is TGTGCCAGCAGACAGGGTTACGAGCAGTACTTC. Translating it yields CASRQGYEQYF.

V and J are TRBV11-2 and TRBJ1-2; D not certain. This CDR3 spans 12 amino acids. CDR1 and CDR2 from the germline V gene are SGHAT and FQNNGV. V lost 2 bases to trimming and J lost 6 bases, with 7 bases between them. The CDR3 is CASSLNGDGYTF. DNA for the CDR3: TGTGCCAGCAGCTTAAACGGGGATGGCTACACCTTC.

The J gene is TRBJ1-5, the V gene TRBV6-5; TRBD1 might be the D (5 bases). The CDR3 spans 14 residues. V was cut by 2 bases and J by 7 bases, with 12 bases left in between. The V gene's germline CDR1 is MNHEY and CDR2 SVGAGI. In nucleotides, the CDR3 is TGTGCCAGCAGTTACGGGGGGGACGGGCAGCCCCAGCATTTT. This translates into CASSYGGDGQPQHF.

The chain links TRBV7-9 to TRBJ2-7; D is unresolved. Trimming took 5 bases from V and 3 from J, leaving 17 bases between them. The CDR3 extends over 15 amino acids. Germline V gene data show CDR1 as SEHNR and CDR2 as FQNEAQ (reference sequence). The CDR3 DNA reads as TGTGCCAGCAGCCAGCGTCTGACCGACCTCTACGAGCAGTACTTC. Protein product: CASSQRLTDLYEQYF.

The chain links TRBV7-8 to TRBJ2-2; 7 bases match TRBD1. V lost 6 bases, J lost 0 bases, and 10 bases stayed unmatched. The CDR3 spans 17 residues. The germline V gene has CDR1 SGHVS and CDR2 FQNEAQ. CDR3 DNA sequence: TGTGCCAGCAGAGGCGCCAGGGACAGTGCGAACACCGGGGAGCTGTTTTTT. Its translation: CASRGARDSANTGELFF. The variable domain in full, with the rest retrieved from reference TRBV7-8 and TRBJ2-2, is GAGVSQSPRYKVAKRGQDVALRCDPISGHVSLFWYQQALGQGPEFLTYFQNEAQLDKSGLPSDRFFAERPEGSVSTLKIQRTQQEDSAVYLCASRGARDSANTGELFFGEGSRLTVL.

This clone was observed once. V is TRBV30 and J is TRBJ2-2; D gene unclear. This CDR3 has 14 amino acids. CDR1 is GTSNPN and CDR2 is SVGIG in the germline V gene (reference sequence). V shed 0 bases and J shed 1 base, with 6 bases lying between them. The CDR3 DNA reads TGTGCCTGGAGTGTCCCCGGGAACACCGGGGAGCTGTTTTTT. Translating it yields CAWSVPGNTGELFF.

The chain employs TRBV9 and TRBJ2-4, with D possibly matching TRBD1 (6 bases). The length of the CDR3 is 14 residues. Germline values: CDR1 SGDLS, CDR2 YYNGEE. Trimming stripped 3 bases from V and 8 bases from J, with 15 bases between. The CDR3 sequence is CASSAEGSGDIQYF. The CDR3 nucleotides are TGTGCCAGCAGCGCCGAGGGCTCAGGGGACATTCAGTACTTC.